Listed below are T cell receptor beta chains from one sample, sequenced in a study of response to subunit inactivated influenza vaccine. TCRdb ran MiXCR on the RT-PCR reads and lists one entry per CDR3 protein. Of approximately 700,000 distinct CDR3 sequences listed, 15% to 18% are singletons. The specimen comprised PBMCs from blood, sampled roughly 12 days after vaccination. The receptor source for this set is a man aged 50 to 59 who received an inactivated influenza vaccine. The CDR3 runs from the conserved cysteine through the conserved F or W. The order of the fields is V gene, D gene, clone size, J gene, CDR3 protein. The D gene is left open where the match is weak. Size is omitted from some rows. Given values are once, few, many or a class for expanded clones.

V: TRBV20-1; D: TRBD1; size: .; J: TRBJ2-7; CDR3: CSAWTGREQYF
V: TRBV7-9; D: TRBD2; size: few; J: TRBJ2-1; CDR3: CASSFGGRDNEQFF
V: TRBV30; D: .; size: .; J: TRBJ1-3; CDR3: CAWSVGLSGNTIYF
V: TRBV4-1; D: TRBD2; size: .; J: TRBJ2-2; CDR3: CASSQERGRVTGELFF
V: TRBV6-5; D: TRBD1; size: .; J: TRBJ1-6; CDR3: CASSYSGTDNSPLHF
V: TRBV30; D: .; size: few; J: TRBJ1-5; CDR3: CAWSAADNQPQHF
V: TRBV11-2; D: TRBD2; size: few; J: TRBJ2-1; CDR3: CASSLGLPTINEQFF
V: TRBV20-1; D: TRBD1; size: few; J: TRBJ2-2; CDR3: CSARPTGVYGELFF
V: TRBV4-3; D: .; size: .; J: TRBJ2-7; CDR3: CASSQSVGGYSYEQYF
V: TRBV6-2/TRBV6-3; D: .; size: few; J: TRBJ2-7; CDR3: CASTDVGRGYEQYF
V: TRBV11-2; D: .; size: many; J: TRBJ2-7; CDR3: CASSLGTAVGYEQYF
V: TRBV12-3/TRBV12-4; D: TRBD1; size: many; J: TRBJ1-2; CDR3: CASRKTGGANYGYTF
V: TRBV7-8; D: .; size: once; J: TRBJ1-1; CDR3: CASSLGGWVTEAFF
V: TRBV2; D: .; size: .; J: TRBJ1-5; CDR3: CASSEVGSNQPQHF
V: TRBV7-2; D: .; size: .; J: TRBJ2-1; CDR3: CASSLEVNPPEQFF
V: TRBV7-9; D: .; size: .; J: TRBJ2-1; CDR3: CASSLSISGNEQFF
V: TRBV5-1; D: TRBD1; size: few; J: TRBJ2-7; CDR3: CASSPGGTGGPYEQYF
V: TRBV18; D: TRBD1; size: .; J: TRBJ1-4; CDR3: CASSPRQGNEKLFF
V: TRBV6-5; D: .; size: .; J: TRBJ2-5; CDR3: CASSYRQGTYQETQYF
V: TRBV6-2/TRBV6-3; D: TRBD2; size: many; J: TRBJ2-5; CDR3: CASSYRGLAGFQETQYF
V: TRBV2; D: .; size: .; J: TRBJ2-5; CDR3: CASCQELQETQYF
V: TRBV29-1; D: TRBD1; size: few; J: TRBJ1-2; CDR3: CSVGQGDYGYTF
V: TRBV4-2; D: .; size: many; J: TRBJ1-6; CDR3: CASSQAQGNSPLHF
V: TRBV5-6; D: .; size: .; J: TRBJ1-1; CDR3: CASSPRFQGIAEAFF
V: TRBV6-5; D: TRBD1; size: .; J: TRBJ2-2; CDR3: CASSFDRVTGELFF
V: TRBV5-1; D: .; size: .; J: TRBJ1-1; CDR3: CASSLGARHLNTEAFF
V: TRBV5-1; D: .; size: .; J: TRBJ2-1; CDR3: CASSRSYLGGEQFF
V: TRBV6-1; D: .; size: many; J: TRBJ2-5; CDR3: CARQGSSRKNQETQYF
V: TRBV5-1; D: .; size: .; J: TRBJ1-1; CDR3: CASSLGTRLNTEAFF
V: TRBV4-2; D: TRBD1; size: few; J: TRBJ2-2; CDR3: CASSHGPTGGNTGELFF
V: TRBV27; D: .; size: few; J: TRBJ1-2; CDR3: CASSLSAGSTANYGYTF
V: TRBV20-1; D: TRBD2; size: few; J: TRBJ2-3; CDR3: CSAKKRGRTDTQYF
V: TRBV20-1; D: .; size: many; J: TRBJ1-1; CDR3: CSANLGENPEAFF
V: TRBV20-1; D: TRBD2; size: many; J: TRBJ2-7; CDR3: CSARAPSGSIYEQYF
V: TRBV5-1; D: .; size: few; J: TRBJ1-2; CDR3: CASSLVGATYGYTF